This TCR beta chain was recovered during a study of human T cells and chemical hapten exposure. The study's findings and limits: Controls had significantly fewer large CDR3 similarity clusters than were formed by expanded TCRs.

Note on this clonotype: No antigen is known for it.

J gave up 8 bases and V 3 bases, and 7 bases lay outside the gene matches. Per the germline V gene, CDR1 is SEHNR and CDR2 is FQNEAQ (reference sequence). The CDR3 loop spans 15 amino acids. TCRdb reprocessed the RACE reads with MiXCR, giving one entry per CDR3 protein. The data show 70,000 to 80,000 distinct CDR3 sequences, with approximately 35% seen just once and over 7.5% held by the top ten. The sample's time point: patch test 1, 2 weeks after DPC sensitization. Treatment described: therapeutic diphenylcyclopropenone sensitization with weekly scalp DPC. Sequences were derived from whole blood, sampled in connection with sensitization to the hapten diphenylcyclopropenone (DPC). This TCR derives from a man aged 35-49 years with alopecia areata. Some clones in this sample may be carry-over from other donors' samples. The genes are TRBV7-9 and TRBJ1-2, with TRBD1 matching 12 bases. For the CDR3, the DNA is TGTGCCAGCAGCTTGACTCCCGGGACAGGGGGCGGCTACACCTTC. Translation: CASSLTPGTGGGYTF.